There are a few counts of the clone carrying this T cell receptor beta chain. The CDR3 consists of 17 residues. V gave up 4 bases and J gave up 4 bases; unmatched junction bases: 11. CDR1 and CDR2 (germline): SQVTM, ANQGSEA. This sample was taken from a study of regulatory T cells in long-lasting Graves disease. The TCR beta library used iRepertoire HTBI primers with Arm-PCR amplification of CDR3. TCRdb reanalysed the multiplex PCR reads using MiXCR and keeps one entry per CDR3 protein. The sample yields about 340,000 distinct CDR3 sequences, 15% to 20% seen once. Indicated time point: persistent/refractory GD, antithyroid drugs over 5 years with positive TRAb. PBMCs provided the RNA from which the TCR library was made.

V is TRBV29-1 and J is TRBJ2-2; 11 bases agree with TRBD2. This specimen consisted of peripheral blood mononuclear cells (PBMCs), obtained when the disease was refractory, from a patient treated with antithyroid drugs. The receptor was isolated from a female donor with Graves disease. CDR3 loop: CSVAGLAEKRGTGELFF. The CDR3 DNA is TGCAGCGTTGCGGGACTAGCGGAGAAAAGGGGCACCGGGGAGCTGTTTTTT.